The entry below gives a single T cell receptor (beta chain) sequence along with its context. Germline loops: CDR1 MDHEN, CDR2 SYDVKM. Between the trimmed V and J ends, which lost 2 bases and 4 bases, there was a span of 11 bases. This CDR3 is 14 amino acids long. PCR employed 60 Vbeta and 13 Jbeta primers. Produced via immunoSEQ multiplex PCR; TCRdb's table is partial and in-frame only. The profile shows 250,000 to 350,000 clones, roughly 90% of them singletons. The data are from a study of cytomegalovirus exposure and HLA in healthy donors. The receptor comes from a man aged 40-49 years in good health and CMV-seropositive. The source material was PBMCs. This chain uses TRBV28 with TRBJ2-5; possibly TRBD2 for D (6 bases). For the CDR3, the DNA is TGTGCCAGCAGTTTAAGACTAGGAATAGAGACCCAGTACTTC. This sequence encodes CASSLRLGIETQYF.